Below are 20 T cell receptor beta chains sequenced from a single sample in a study of shared clonotypes between healthy human individuals. Method: immunoSEQ multiplex PCR; TCRdb's copy keeps in-frame clones and lacks some. The table shows approximately 530,000 clones, with roughly 95% occurring only once. The sequenced sample was naive CD4+ T cells sorted from blood. The subset denotes: CD45RA+ positively selected. The receptors were gathered from a woman aged 30 to 39 in good health.

The genes are TRBV6-5 and TRBJ2-5; D call uncertain. Trimming removed 2 bases from V and 5 bases from J, with 9 bases in between. The germline V gene encodes CDR1 MNHEY and CDR2 SVGAGI. This CDR3 comprises 13 residues. CDR3 protein: CASSYPRPETQYF. CDR3 sequence (DNA): TGTGCCAGCAGTTACCCCCGCCCTGAGACCCAGTACTTC.

Here the CDR3 DNA reads TGTGCCACCAGCAGAGGTCGAGGAGCTAACTATGGCTACACCTTC. It is translated as CATSRGRGANYGYTF. This chain joins TRBV15 and TRBJ1-2; D unresolved. CDR1 and CDR2 (germline): LNHNV, YYDKDF (reference sequence). V lost 1 base to trimming and J lost 0 bases, with 9 bases between them. The CDR3 has 15 residues.

V and J are TRBV25-1 and TRBJ1-4; 7 bases fit TRBD1. The trim removed 3 bases at V and 8 bases at J, leaving 9 bases unmatched. The CDR3 is made up of 15 amino acids. Germline CDR1 MGHDK, CDR2 SYGVNS. The CDR3 nucleotides are TGTGCCAGCAGTGAGATGCCAGGGGGTAGCGAAAAACTGTTTTTT. The encoded protein is CASSEMPGGSEKLFF.

V and J are TRBV7-9 and TRBJ2-5, with D tentatively TRBD1 (6 bases). Germline CDR1 and CDR2: SEHNR and FQNEAQ (reference sequence). This CDR3 has 14 residues. Trimming stripped 3 bases from V and 4 bases from J, with 12 bases between. CDR3 sequence reads: CASSFTQGRETQYF. In DNA form, the CDR3 reads TGTGCCAGCAGCTTTACCCAGGGGAGAGAGACCCAGTACTTC. The entire variable domain, with the rest obtained from reference TRBV7-9 and TRBJ2-5, is as follows: DTGVSQNPRHKITKRGQNVTFRCDPISEHNRLYWYRQTLGQGPEFLTYFQNEAQLEKSRLLSDRFSAERPKGSFSTLEIQRTEQGDSAMYLCASSFTQGRETQYFGPGTRLLVL.

This chain uses TRBV11-2 with TRBJ1-1; no definite D call. The CDR3 contains 14 residues. V gave up 3 bases and J gave up 5 bases, with 13 bases separating them. CDR1 is SGHAT, CDR2 FQNNGV, per germline. Here the CDR3 DNA reads TGTGCCAGCAGCTTTAGGAGCCCTCCTACTGAAGCTTTCTTT. Amino acids: CASSFRSPPTEAFF.

Comment on this clone: Other nucleotide sequences from this sample produce the same CDR3. CDR3 coding DNA: TGTGCCAGCAGTTCAGGACAGGGCAACTATGGCTACACCTTC. Residues: CASSSGQGNYGYTF. V and J are TRBV28 and TRBJ1-2; 8 nucleotides agree with TRBD1. Per germline, CDR1 MDHEN and CDR2 SYDVKM. V lost 4 bases and J lost 2; bases outside the gene matches: 3. CDR3 length: 14 residues.

The chain recombines TRBV6-1 with TRBJ1-2; TRBD1 might be the D (5 bases). Trimming removed 6 bases at V and 2 bases at J, with 16 bases between. The CDR3 is 15 amino acids. Germline V lookup: CDR1 MNHNS, CDR2 SASEGT. The CDR3, as DNA: TGTGCCAGCAGAGCCTATCGGGACGGAAACTATGGCTACACCTTC. This sequence encodes CASRAYRDGNYGYTF.

This chain connects TRBV30 to TRBJ1-5; D ambiguous. CDR3 length: 14 amino acids. The germline gives CDR1 GTSNPN, CDR2 SVGIG (reference sequence). V gave up 3 bases and J gave up 1 base, with 10 bases separating them. The CDR3, as DNA: TGTGCCTGGAGCGAGGGAAACAGCAATCAGCCCCAGCATTTT. Translation gives CAWSEGNSNQPQHF. Drawing the rest from reference TRBV30 and TRBJ1-5, the complete variable domain is SQTIHQWPATLVQPVGSPLSLECTVEGTSNPNLYWYRQAAGRGLQLLFYSVGIGQISSEVPQNLSASRPQDRQFILSSKKLLLSDSGFYLCAWSEGNSNQPQHFGDGTRLSIL.

V gene TRBV28 combines with J gene TRBJ2-7; maybe TRBD2 (6 bases). CDR3 length: 16 amino acids. V dropped 6 bases and J dropped 4 bases, with 22 bases sitting between them. Germline assignment: CDR1 MDHEN and CDR2 SYDVKM. CDR3 sequence (DNA): TGTGCCAGCAGCACCGGCGGGACCCGAAGCCGTTACGAGCAGTACTTC. Translated: CASSTGGTRSRYEQYF.

The V gene is TRBV14, the J gene TRBJ2-1; D is unclear. The CDR3 loop spans 18 amino acids. The V gene's germline CDR1 is SGHDN and CDR2 FVKESK. V lost 3 bases and J 4 bases, leaving 22 bases between the germline ends. The CDR3 DNA sequence: TGTGCCAGCAGCCATTCCACCCTGGCTACCAAAATATACAATGAGCAGTTCTTC. Residues: CASSHSTLATKIYNEQFF.

The chain has TRBV7-2 and TRBJ1-2; D call uncertain. The germline CDR1 and CDR2 sequences are SGHTA and FQGNSA. V was pared by 2 bases and J by 4 bases, with 5 bases between. The CDR3 is 12 residues long. Here the CDR3 reads CASSLYGYGYTF. The DNA of the CDR3 is TGTGCCAGCAGCTTATACGGCTATGGCTACACCTTC.

The rearrangement links TRBV27 to TRBJ2-1; D might be TRBD2 (7 bases). The germline gives CDR1 MNHEY, CDR2 SMNVEV (reference sequence). The CDR3 runs 14 residues. V lost 1 base, J lost 10 bases, and 14 bases lay in between. The CDR3 protein is CASSLLVGGQEQFF. DNA of the CDR3: TGTGCCAGCAGTTTATTGGTCGGGGGGCAAGAGCAGTTCTTC.

This chain joins TRBV6-6 and TRBJ1-1, with a possible D match to TRBD1 (5 bases). Germline CDR1 is MNHNY and CDR2 is SVGAGI (reference sequence). The V and J ends lost 7 bases and 7 bases respectively, with 13 bases between them. The CDR3 extends over 12 amino acids. CDR3 amino acids: CASNRQSDEAFF. As DNA, the CDR3 is TGTGCCAGCAATAGACAGTCCGATGAAGCTTTCTTT.

V and J are TRBV5-1 and TRBJ1-3; possible D gene TRBD1, 5 bases. The CDR3 is 16 residues long. Trimming cost V 0 bases and J 0 bases, with 10 bases left between them. In germline, CDR1 is SGHRS, CDR2 YFSETQ. The CDR3 is CASSLELGASGNTIYF. For the CDR3, the DNA is TGCGCCAGCAGCTTGGAACTCGGGGCCTCTGGAAACACCATATATTTT.

V and J are TRBV11-2 and TRBJ1-4; no firm D call. V lost 2 bases to trimming and J lost 2 bases, with 9 bases between them. CDR3 length equals 15 residues. CDR1 is SGHAT, CDR2 FQNNGV, per germline. The CDR3, as DNA: TGTGCCAGCAGCTTAAGGCCCTCGACTAATGAAAAACTGTTTTTT. This codes for CASSLRPSTNEKLFF.

The V gene is TRBV30, the J gene TRBJ2-7; 7 bases map to TRBD1. This CDR3 comprises 12 residues. J was trimmed by 5 bases and V by 3 bases; bases with no gene match: 4. Germline V gives CDR1 GTSNPN, CDR2 SVGIG (reference sequence). In DNA, the CDR3 is TGTGCCTGGAGGGGACAGTTCCACGAGCAGTACTTC. It encodes CAWRGQFHEQYF.

This clone was detected only once. The V and J genes are TRBV15 and TRBJ1-6; 8 nucleotides match TRBD1. The germline gives CDR1 LNHNV, CDR2 YYDKDF (reference sequence). V was pared by 3 bases and J by 7 bases, with 8 bases of the junction left unmatched. CDR3 length: 16 residues. This CDR3 reads CATSRTDRAGNSPLHF. The DNA of the CDR3 is TGTGCCACCAGCAGGACGGACAGGGCAGGGAATTCACCCCTCCACTTT.

This rearrangement joins TRBV6-5 to TRBJ1-4, with D unclear. This CDR3 region has 13 residues. Germline V gene lookup returns CDR1 MNHEY and CDR2 SVGAGI. V lost 0 bases, J lost 7 bases, and 6 bases lay in between. CDR3 nucleotides: TGTGCCAGCAGTTACTCGACATCTGAAAAACTGTTTTTT. Translated: CASSYSTSEKLFF.

The V call is TRBV19, the J call TRBJ1-2; D unclear. The CDR3 spans 13 residues. Trimming cost V 3 bases and J 2 bases, with 7 bases left between them. CDR1 is LNHDA and CDR2 is SQIVND in the germline V gene (reference sequence). CDR3 residues: CASSILQNYGYTF. The CDR3 nucleotides read TGTGCCAGTAGTATCCTACAGAACTATGGCTACACCTTC.

For the CDR3, the DNA is TGTGCCAGCAGCTTGGCCGCTGAAGCTTTCTTT. Protein product: CASSLAAEAFF. V and J are TRBV5-4 and TRBJ1-1, with D hard to call. The CDR3 runs to 11 residues. V lost 0 bases to trimming and J lost 6 bases, with 3 bases between them. Germline V CDR1 and CDR2: SGHNT, YYREEE (reference sequence).